The 32 T cell receptor beta chains below were found in one sample sequenced in a study of cytomegalovirus exposure and HLA in healthy donors. The PCR contained 60 Vbeta and 13 Jbeta primers. The table came from immunoSEQ multiplex PCR; TCRdb's copy has only in-frame clones and leaves some out. The data contain over 50,000 clones, around 75% of them singletons. What was sequenced was PBMCs. The receptor source for this set is a man aged 50 to 59 in good health and CMV-seropositive.

The V gene is TRBV7-9, the J gene TRBJ2-1; 10 bases line up with TRBD2. The V gene end was trimmed by 2 bases and the J gene end by 5 bases; junction bases not matched to a gene: 6. This CDR3 comprises 16 residues. Germline V gene lookup returns CDR1 SEHNR and CDR2 FQNEAQ (reference sequence). The CDR3 sequence: CASSLSPGLANNEQFF. The CDR3 coding sequence is TGTGCCAGCAGCTTAAGCCCGGGACTAGCGAACAATGAGCAGTTCTTC.

The V and J genes are TRBV27 and TRBJ1-4; TRBD1 aligns across 7 bases. V lost 4 bases and J lost 0; bases outside the gene matches: 8. The V gene's germline CDR1 is MNHEY and CDR2 SMNVEV (reference sequence). The CDR3 totals 17 residues. For the CDR3, the DNA is TGTGCCAGCAGTTCGTGGACAGGCATTGCAACTAATGAAAAACTGTTTTTT. Translated, it gives CASSSWTGIATNEKLFF. Complete variable domain (other parts from reference TRBV27 and TRBJ1-4): EAQVTQNPRYLITVTGKKLTVTCSQNMNHEYMSWYRQDPGLGLRQIYYSMNVEVTDKGDVPEGYKVSRKEKRNFPLILESPSPNQTSLYFCASSSWTGIATNEKLFFGSGTQLSVL.

This chain joins TRBV9 and TRBJ2-3, with 9 positions matching TRBD2. CDR1 and CDR2 (germline): SGDLS, YYNGEE. With 3 bases clipped from V and 7 bases from J, the junction kept 12 bases outside the gene matches. CDR3 length equals 16 residues. CDR3 nucleotides: TGTGCCAGCAGCGCACGCGCGGGAGGGCCGAGTTATACGCAGTATTTT. This sequence encodes CASSARAGGPSYTQYF.

The V gene is TRBV5-1, the J gene TRBJ2-7; D is ambiguous. Germline V gene data show CDR1 as SGHRS and CDR2 as YFSETQ. The length of the CDR3 is 13 residues. Deletions cut 0 bases from V and 9 bases from J, with 13 bases between. The CDR3 spells CASSLEAGPLQYF. The DNA for the CDR3 is TGCGCCAGCAGCTTGGAGGCAGGCCCGTTGCAGTACTTC.

This clone was detected a few times. The chain combines TRBV5-8 with TRBJ2-7, with D perhaps TRBD2 (5 bases). There are 14 residues in the CDR3. In germline, CDR1 is SGHTS, CDR2 YDEGEE. The V end was cut by 2 bases, the J end by 4 bases, with 13 bases between. CDR3 in DNA: TGTGCCAGCAGCTTAATCCGGGGTCCTTACGAGCAGTACTTC. Translation: CASSLIRGPYEQYF.

This chain connects TRBV5-6 to TRBJ1-1; TRBD1 agrees at 9 bases. Per germline, CDR1 SGHDT and CDR2 YYEEEE. V was clipped by 4 bases and J by 1 base; unmatched bases: 2. This CDR3 contains 14 residues. The CDR3 coding sequence is TGTGCCAGCAGCCCGGGACAGGGGAACACTGAAGCTTTCTTT. As protein: CASSPGQGNTEAFF.

This clone was seen only once. The CDR3 DNA follows: TGTGCCAGCAGCTTAGGACAGCAAGAGACCCAGTACTTC. Protein product: CASSLGQQETQYF. The rearrangement uses TRBV7-6 and TRBJ2-5, with TRBD1 as a possible D gene (5 bases). Germline V gene lookup returns CDR1 SGHVS and CDR2 FNYEAQ. V lost 1 base and J 2 bases, leaving 5 bases between the germline ends. The length of the CDR3 is 13 residues.

The chain employs TRBV29-1 and TRBJ1-2, with 7 bases identical to TRBD1. This CDR3 is 17 amino acids long. V lost 0 bases to trimming and J lost 2 bases; unmatched junction nucleotides: 12. The germline gives CDR1 SQVTM, CDR2 ANQGSEA. CDR3 in DNA: TGCAGCGTTGAAGATTGGTCCCCGGGGACAGTCAACTATGGCTACACCTTC. Translation gives CSVEDWSPGTVNYGYTF.

This chain connects TRBV10-1 to TRBJ2-7, with unresolved D. The CDR3 sequence is 10 residues long. The germline V gene has CDR1 WNHNN and CDR2 SYGVQD (reference sequence). The germline V and J ends were trimmed by 5 bases and 8 bases, with 7 bases remaining between them. The CDR3, as DNA: TGCGCCAGCAGTCCCTCCCAGCAGTACTTC. This codes for CASSPSQQYF.

The chain carries TRBV19 and TRBJ2-6; unclear D gene. Germline CDR1 reads LNHDA; CDR2 reads SQIVND (reference sequence). The CDR3 is made up of 17 amino acids. V was cut by 0 bases and J by 0 bases, with 9 bases left in between. The CDR3 DNA is TGTGCCAGTAGTATAGAAACCTCACTCTCTGGGGCCAACGTCCTGACTTTC. Protein: CASSIETSLSGANVLTF.

The chain carries TRBV5-6 and TRBJ1-2; 10 bases are shared with TRBD1. The CDR3 covers 14 residues. Germline lookup yields CDR1 SGHDT and CDR2 YYEEEE. Trimming removed 4 bases from V and 5 bases from J; junction bases left unmatched: 5. In DNA form, the CDR3 reads TGTGCCAGCAGCCGACAGGGGGCGCGGTATGGCTACACCTTC. Translating gives CASSRQGARYGYTF.

The chain is built from TRBV19 and TRBJ2-7; maybe TRBD2 (6 bases). With 3 bases removed from V and 2 bases from J, the gap between germline ends came to 11 bases. CDR1 LNHDA and CDR2 SQIVND come from the germline V gene (reference sequence). The CDR3 runs to 14 residues. CDR3 region: CASSIRAGPYEQYF. DNA of the CDR3: TGTGCCAGTAGTATTCGGGCGGGGCCCTACGAGCAGTACTTC.

The V call is TRBV11-2, the J call TRBJ2-7, with 7 bases identical to TRBD1. J gave up 3 bases and V 5 bases, and 13 bases lay outside the gene matches. This CDR3 has 16 amino acids. CDR1 is SGHAT, CDR2 FQNNGV, per germline. The CDR3 sequence is CASSHAQGQIIYEQYF. The CDR3, as DNA: TGTGCCAGCAGCCACGCCCAGGGACAGATTATCTACGAGCAGTACTTC.

Notes on this clone: The junction shows a germline mismatch at one end, possibly a read error. The chain links TRBV7-9 to TRBJ2-7; tentatively, D is TRBD1 (6 bases). CDR1 is SEHNR and CDR2 is FQNEAQ in the germline V gene (reference sequence). The length of the CDR3 is 17 residues. In DNA form, the CDR3 reads TGTTCCAGCAGCTTAGCGCCGGGACAATTAAGCTCCTACGAGCAGTACTTC. It codes for CSSSLAPGQLSSYEQYF.

This clone was recorded once. The V gene is TRBV30, the J gene TRBJ1-2; 8 bases align to TRBD1. The CDR3 is made up of 12 amino acids. The trim removed 6 bases at V and 5 bases at J, leaving 5 bases unmatched. Germline V gene lookup returns CDR1 GTSNPN and CDR2 SVGIG (reference sequence). CDR3: CACADRDYGYTF. The CDR3 nucleotides are TGTGCCTGTGCGGACAGGGATTATGGCTACACCTTC.

The chain is built from TRBV30 and TRBJ2-3, with a possible D match to TRBD2 (6 bases). V was cut by 8 bases and J by 2 bases, with 11 bases left in between. The CDR3 sequence is 12 residues long. Germline CDR1 is GTSNPN and CDR2 is SVGIG (reference sequence). Here the CDR3 DNA reads TGTGCCAGATCTAGCGACACAGATACGCAGTATTTT. As protein: CARSSDTDTQYF.

The chain uses TRBV18 and TRBJ1-1, with D tentatively TRBD1 (6 bases). The CDR3 spans 16 residues. V shed 4 bases and J shed 9 bases, with 24 bases lying between them. Germline CDR1 and CDR2: KGHSH and LQKENI. CDR3 DNA: TGTGCCAGCTCACAGCAGGGGCCAGTTGGGGGAAACAAAGCTTTCTTT. Amino acid sequence: CASSQQGPVGGNKAFF.

The table lists this clone with a few counts. This chain uses TRBV10-3 with TRBJ2-2; possible D gene TRBD2, 6 bases. V was shortened by 7 bases and J by 0 bases, with 12 bases between the two germline ends. Germline V gene lookup returns CDR1 ENHRY and CDR2 SYGVKD. CDR3 length equals 15 residues. CDR3: CAINPGLANTGELFF. CDR3 nucleotides: TGTGCCATCAATCCGGGACTTGCGAACACCGGGGAGCTGTTTTTT.

This clone has only one observation. The chain combines TRBV11-2 with TRBJ2-1; the match to TRBD2 covers 8 bases. V dropped 5 bases and J dropped 8; count of bases not matched to a gene: 20. The germline V gene has CDR1 SGHAT and CDR2 FQNNGV. The CDR3 runs 18 residues. The CDR3 DNA is TGTGCCAGCAGCCCTAGCCCCGGAGCTAGCGGGCCTGGCTATGAGCAGTTCTTC. This translates into CASSPSPGASGPGYEQFF.

This clone was detected only a few times. The chain uses TRBV7-9 and TRBJ1-1; D is perhaps TRBD1 (5 bases). The CDR3 runs 16 residues. In germline, CDR1 is SEHNR, CDR2 FQNEAQ (reference sequence). V lost 0 bases to trimming and J lost 1 base, with 12 bases between them. CDR3: CASSLAGQGKNTEAFF. The CDR3 coding sequence is TGTGCCAGCAGCTTAGCGGGCCAGGGCAAGAACACTGAAGCTTTCTTT.

This clone was seen more than once but under ten times. The V call is TRBV6-5, the J call TRBJ1-4; D is unresolved. The germline V gene has CDR1 MNHEY and CDR2 SVGAGI. With 7 bases removed from V and 4 bases from J, the gap between germline ends came to 10 bases. The CDR3 totals 13 residues. The CDR3 reads CASKEQNNEKLFF. The CDR3 DNA reads as TGTGCCAGCAAGGAGCAGAATAATGAAAAACTGTTTTTT.

The V call is TRBV7-9, the J call TRBJ2-1; D may be TRBD2 (7 bases). Germline V gene sequence: CDR1 SEHNR, CDR2 FQNEAQ (reference sequence). Trimming removed 5 bases at V and 0 bases at J, with 11 bases between. The CDR3 runs 15 residues. The CDR3 reads CASSTRGGSYNEQFF. For the CDR3, the DNA is TGTGCCAGCAGCACGAGGGGGGGCTCCTACAATGAGCAGTTCTTC.

V is TRBV7-9 and J is TRBJ2-3; a weak D match, TRBD2 (6 bases). CDR3 size: 15 residues. Trimming shortened V by 4 bases and J by 1 base, and 12 bases separated the two germline ends. Germline lookup yields CDR1 SEHNR and CDR2 FQNEAQ (reference sequence). The CDR3 nucleotides read TGTGCCAGCAGCTGGCGGGACGGCGGCACAGATACGCAGTATTTT. Translation: CASSWRDGGTDTQYF.

About this clone itself: Germline is not matched at one junction end, which may reflect a read error. In DNA, the CDR3 is TGTGCCGGAGCGATCGCTAGCAATCAGCCCCAGAATTTT. It codes for CAGAIASNQPQNF. The rearrangement uses TRBV30 and TRBJ1-5; no clear D. The CDR3 covers 13 residues. The germline V gene has CDR1 GTSNPN and CDR2 SVGIG (reference sequence).

Details on this clone: At one boundary the junction diverges from the germline segment, which might be a read error. This chain connects TRBV7-9 to TRBJ2-5; 10 nucleotides line up with TRBD1. Matching the DNA end better, TRBJ2-7 makes the J call doubtful. From germline, CDR1 is SEHNR and CDR2 FQNEAQ (reference sequence). The CDR3 runs to 17 residues. The CDR3 protein is CVSSGSMDRGDSYEQYF. CDR3 bases: TGTGTCAGCAGCGGATCGATGGACAGGGGGGACTCCTACGAGCAGTACTTC.

V gene TRBV11-1 combines with J gene TRBJ1-2; 7 bases are shared with TRBD1. Per germline, CDR1 SGHAT and CDR2 FQDESV (reference sequence). CDR3 size: 14 residues. The trim removed 10 bases at V and 5 bases at J, leaving 13 bases unmatched. The CDR3 DNA follows: TGTGCCACCGGACAGGAGGCGAGAAGATATGGCTACACCTTC. Its translation is CATGQEARRYGYTF. The full variable domain, in which reference TRBV11-1 and TRBJ1-2 provide the parts outside the CDR3, is EAEVAQSPRYKITEKSQAVAFWCDPISGHATLYWYRQILGQGPELLVQFQDESVVDDSQLPKDRFSAERLKGVDSTLKIQPAELGDSAMYLCATGQEARRYGYTFGSGTRLTVV.

The genes are TRBV6-5 and TRBJ1-4; 8 bases are shared with TRBD1. Looked up from germline, CDR1 is MNHEY and CDR2 is SVGAGI. This CDR3 is built from 15 residues. V gave up 5 bases and J gave up 8 bases; unmatched junction bases: 10. The CDR3 nucleotides are TGTGCCAGCAGTGGGCAGGGGGCTTACGGCGAAAAACTGTTTTTT. Translating it yields CASSGQGAYGEKLFF.

V and J are TRBV5-5 and TRBJ2-1; perhaps TRBD1 as D (6 bases). This CDR3 has 12 residues. Germline CDR1 and CDR2: SGHKS and YYEKEE (reference sequence). V was trimmed by 1 base and J by 14 bases, leaving 13 bases between them. In DNA form, the CDR3 reads TGTGCCAGCAGCTTGATAGGGGGAGAGGAGTTCTTC. This codes for CASSLIGGEEFF.

This chain connects TRBV5-6 to TRBJ2-1; perhaps TRBD1 as D (5 bases). Per germline, CDR1 SGHDT and CDR2 YYEEEE. The CDR3 is 13 amino acids. V was shortened by 0 bases and J by 8 bases, with 9 bases between the two germline ends. CDR3 DNA: TGTGCCAGCAGCTTGGACGGCAGGGATGAGCAGTTCTTC. Its translation: CASSLDGRDEQFF. The full variable domain, completed using reference TRBV5-6 and TRBJ2-1, is DAGVTQSPTHLIKTRGQQVTLRCSPKSGHDTVSWYQQALGQGPQFIFQYYEEEERQRGNFPDRFSGHQFPNYSSELNVNALLLGDSALYLCASSLDGRDEQFFGPGTRLTVL.

This chain joins TRBV27 and TRBJ1-2; 7 bases line up with TRBD1. Germline trimming cut 0 bases from V and 2 bases from J; bases unmatched to any gene: 6. The germline CDR1 and CDR2 sequences are MNHEY and SMNVEV (reference sequence). The CDR3 is 16 residues long. The CDR3 DNA sequence: TGTGCCAGCAGTTTATCCTTGGCAGGGGGGAACTATGGCTACACCTTC. It translates to CASSLSLAGGNYGYTF.

This clone was detected only a few times. The V call is TRBV6-6, the J call TRBJ1-2; D unresolved. Trimming took 5 bases from V and 0 from J, leaving 10 bases between them. This CDR3 is 14 amino acids long. The germline V gene has CDR1 MNHNY and CDR2 SVGAGI (reference sequence). The CDR3 spells CASSRTAANYGYTF. The CDR3 DNA follows: TGTGCCAGCAGTCGAACAGCAGCTAACTATGGCTACACCTTC.

The genes are TRBV18 and TRBJ1-1; 7 bases map to TRBD1. There are 16 residues in the CDR3. The germline V gene encodes CDR1 KGHSH and CDR2 LQKENI. V dropped 5 bases and J dropped 0; count of bases not matched to a gene: 9. The CDR3 sequence is CASSGRQGAMNTEAFF. DNA of the CDR3: TGTGCCAGCTCAGGTCGACAGGGAGCCATGAACACTGAAGCTTTCTTT.